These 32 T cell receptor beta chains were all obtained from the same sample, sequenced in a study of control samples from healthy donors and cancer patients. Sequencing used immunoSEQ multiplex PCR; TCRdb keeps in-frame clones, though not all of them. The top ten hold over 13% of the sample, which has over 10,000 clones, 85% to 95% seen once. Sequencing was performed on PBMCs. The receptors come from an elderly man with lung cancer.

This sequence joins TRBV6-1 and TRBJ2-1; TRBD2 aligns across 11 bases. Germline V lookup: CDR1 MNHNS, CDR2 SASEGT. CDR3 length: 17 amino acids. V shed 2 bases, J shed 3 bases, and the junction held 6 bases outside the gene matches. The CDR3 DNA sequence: TGTGCCAGCAGTGAACTAGCGGGGGGATTGGACTACAATGAGCAGTTCTTC. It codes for CASSELAGGLDYNEQFF.

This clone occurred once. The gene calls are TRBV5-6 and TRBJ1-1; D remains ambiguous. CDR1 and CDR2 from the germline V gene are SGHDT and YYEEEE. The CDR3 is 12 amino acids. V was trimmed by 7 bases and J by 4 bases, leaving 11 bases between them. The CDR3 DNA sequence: TGTGCCAGCTCTTGGGCCGGCACTGAAGCTTTCTTT. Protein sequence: CASSWAGTEAFF.

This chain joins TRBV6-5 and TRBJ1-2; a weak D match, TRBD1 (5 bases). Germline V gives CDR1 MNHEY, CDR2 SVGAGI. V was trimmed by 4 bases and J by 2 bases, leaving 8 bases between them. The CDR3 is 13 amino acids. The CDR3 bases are TGTGCCAGCAGTTCCTGGGGGAACTATGGCTACACCTTC. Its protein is CASSSWGNYGYTF.

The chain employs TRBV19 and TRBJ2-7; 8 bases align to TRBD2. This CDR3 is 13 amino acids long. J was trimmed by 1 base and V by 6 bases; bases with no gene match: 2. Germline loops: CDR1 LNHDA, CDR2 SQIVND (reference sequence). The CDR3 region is CASSREGSYEQYV. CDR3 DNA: TGTGCCAGTAGCCGGGAGGGGTCCTACGAGCAGTACGTC.

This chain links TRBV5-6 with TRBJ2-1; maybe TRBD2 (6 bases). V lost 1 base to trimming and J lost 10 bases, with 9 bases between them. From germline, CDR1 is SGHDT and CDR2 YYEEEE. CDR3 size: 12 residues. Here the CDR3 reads CASSLRAGEQFF. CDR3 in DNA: TGTGCCAGCAGCTTGCGGGCGGGGGAGCAGTTCTTC.

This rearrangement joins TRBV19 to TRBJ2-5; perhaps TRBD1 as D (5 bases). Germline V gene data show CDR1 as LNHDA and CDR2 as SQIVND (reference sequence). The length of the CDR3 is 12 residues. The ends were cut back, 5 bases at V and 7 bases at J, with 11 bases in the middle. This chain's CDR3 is CASSPGQGTQYF. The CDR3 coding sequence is TGTGCCAGTAGTCCGGGCCAGGGGACCCAGTACTTC.

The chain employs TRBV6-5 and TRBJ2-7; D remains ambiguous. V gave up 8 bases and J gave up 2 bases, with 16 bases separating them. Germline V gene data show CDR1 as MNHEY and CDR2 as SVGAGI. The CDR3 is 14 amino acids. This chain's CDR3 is CASLISAAPYEQYF. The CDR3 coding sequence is TGTGCCAGCCTAATTAGTGCGGCCCCCTACGAGCAGTACTTC.

The CDR3 is CSVEARRDTDTQYF. The CDR3 DNA sequence: TGCAGCGTTGAAGCCCGGAGGGACACAGATACGCAGTATTTT. The genes are TRBV29-1 and TRBJ2-3; TRBD2 might be the D (6 bases). Germline-derived CDR1 and CDR2 are SQVTM and ANQGSEA. With 1 base removed from V and 2 bases from J, the gap between germline ends came to 10 bases. This CDR3 comprises 14 residues.

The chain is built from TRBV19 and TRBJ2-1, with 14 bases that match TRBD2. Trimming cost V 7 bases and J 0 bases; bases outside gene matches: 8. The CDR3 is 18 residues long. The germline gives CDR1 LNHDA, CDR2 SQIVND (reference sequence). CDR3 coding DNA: TGTGCCAGTACTCCCGGGACTAGCGGGGGCCGCTCCTACAATGAGCAGTTCTTC. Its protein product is CASTPGTSGGRSYNEQFF.

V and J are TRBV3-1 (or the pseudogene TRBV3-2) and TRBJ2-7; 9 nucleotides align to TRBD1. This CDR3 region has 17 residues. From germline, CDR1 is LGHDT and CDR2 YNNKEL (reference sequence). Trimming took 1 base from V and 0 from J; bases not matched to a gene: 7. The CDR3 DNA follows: TGTGCCAGCAGCCAAGTCTTAGGGGACAGGGACTCCTACGAGCAGTACTTC. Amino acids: CASSQVLGDRDSYEQYF.

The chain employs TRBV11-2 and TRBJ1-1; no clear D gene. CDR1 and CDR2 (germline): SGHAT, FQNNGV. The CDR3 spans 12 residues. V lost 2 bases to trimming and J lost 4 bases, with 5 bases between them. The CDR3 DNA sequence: TGTGCCAGCAGCTTACTTAGCACTGAAGCTTTCTTT. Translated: CASSLLSTEAFF.

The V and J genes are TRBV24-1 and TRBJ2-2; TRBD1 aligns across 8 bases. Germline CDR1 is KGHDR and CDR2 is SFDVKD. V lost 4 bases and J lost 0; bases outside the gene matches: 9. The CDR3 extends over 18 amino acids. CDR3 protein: CATSEGMTGAANTGELFF. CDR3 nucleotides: TGTGCCACCAGTGAAGGGATGACAGGGGCCGCGAACACCGGGGAGCTGTTTTTT.

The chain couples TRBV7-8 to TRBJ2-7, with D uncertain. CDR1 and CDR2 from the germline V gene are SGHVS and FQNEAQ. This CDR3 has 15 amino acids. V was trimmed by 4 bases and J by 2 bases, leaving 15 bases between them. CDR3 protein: CASSSILQFPYEQYF. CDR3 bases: TGTGCCAGCAGCTCCATTTTGCAGTTCCCCTACGAGCAGTACTTC.

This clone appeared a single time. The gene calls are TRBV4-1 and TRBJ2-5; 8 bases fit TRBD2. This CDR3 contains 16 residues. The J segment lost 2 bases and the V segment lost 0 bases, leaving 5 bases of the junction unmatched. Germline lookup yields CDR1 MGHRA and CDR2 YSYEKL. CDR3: CASSQDRAGGQETQYF. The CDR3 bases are TGCGCCAGCAGCCAAGATCGGGCGGGGGGACAAGAGACCCAGTACTTC.

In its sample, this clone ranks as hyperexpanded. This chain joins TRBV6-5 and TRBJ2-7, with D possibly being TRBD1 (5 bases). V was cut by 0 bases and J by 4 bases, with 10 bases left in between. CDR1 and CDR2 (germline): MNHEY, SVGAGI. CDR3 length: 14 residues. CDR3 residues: CASSYSITGYEQYF. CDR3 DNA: TGTGCCAGCAGTTACTCGATAACAGGATACGAGCAGTACTTC.

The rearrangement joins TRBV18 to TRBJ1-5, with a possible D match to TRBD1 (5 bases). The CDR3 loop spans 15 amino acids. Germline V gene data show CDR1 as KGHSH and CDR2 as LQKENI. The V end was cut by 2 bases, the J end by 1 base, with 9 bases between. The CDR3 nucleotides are TGTGCCAGCTCACCAAACGGGGCCAGCAATCAGCCCCAGCATTTT. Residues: CASSPNGASNQPQHF.

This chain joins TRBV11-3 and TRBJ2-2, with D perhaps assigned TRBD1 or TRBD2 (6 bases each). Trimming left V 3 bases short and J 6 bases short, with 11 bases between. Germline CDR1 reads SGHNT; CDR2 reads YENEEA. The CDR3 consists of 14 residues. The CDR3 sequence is CASSLRGEAGELFF. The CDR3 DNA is TGTGCCAGCAGCTTGAGGGGGGAGGCCGGGGAGCTGTTTTTT.

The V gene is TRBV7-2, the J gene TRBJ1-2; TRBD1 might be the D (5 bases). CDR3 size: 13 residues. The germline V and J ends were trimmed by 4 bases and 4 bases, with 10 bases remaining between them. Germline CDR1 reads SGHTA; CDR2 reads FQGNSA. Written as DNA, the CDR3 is TGTGCCAGCAGCTCTGGGGCTCGCTATGGCTACACCTTC. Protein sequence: CASSSGARYGYTF.

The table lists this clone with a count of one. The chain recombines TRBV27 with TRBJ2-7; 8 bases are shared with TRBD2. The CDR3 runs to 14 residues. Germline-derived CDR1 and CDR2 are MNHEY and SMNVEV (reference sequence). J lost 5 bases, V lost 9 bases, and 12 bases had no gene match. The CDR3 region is CASYTLRGENEQYV. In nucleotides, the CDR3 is TGTGCCAGTTATACCCTGCGGGGGGAAAACGAGCAGTACGTC.

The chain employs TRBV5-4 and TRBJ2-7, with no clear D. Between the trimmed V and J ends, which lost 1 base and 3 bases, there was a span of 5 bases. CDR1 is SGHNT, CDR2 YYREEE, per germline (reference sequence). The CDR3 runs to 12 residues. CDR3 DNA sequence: TGTGCCAGCAGCTTGAATGACTACGAGCAGTACGTC. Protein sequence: CASSLNDYEQYV.

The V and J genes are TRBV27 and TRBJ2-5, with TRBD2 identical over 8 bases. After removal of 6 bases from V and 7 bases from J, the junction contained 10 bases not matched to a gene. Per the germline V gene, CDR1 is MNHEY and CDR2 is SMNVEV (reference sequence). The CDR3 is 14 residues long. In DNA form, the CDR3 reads TGTGCCAGCAGGATCGCGGGGGGCCCAGGGACCCAGTACTTC. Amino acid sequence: CASRIAGGPGTQYF.

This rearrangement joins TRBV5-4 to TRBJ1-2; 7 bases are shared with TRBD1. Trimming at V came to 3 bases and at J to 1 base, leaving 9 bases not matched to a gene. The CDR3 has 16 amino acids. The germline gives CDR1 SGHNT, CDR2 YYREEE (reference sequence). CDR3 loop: CASSWGQQDGNYGYTF. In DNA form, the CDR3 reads TGTGCCAGCAGCTGGGGACAGCAAGACGGTAACTATGGCTACACCTTC.

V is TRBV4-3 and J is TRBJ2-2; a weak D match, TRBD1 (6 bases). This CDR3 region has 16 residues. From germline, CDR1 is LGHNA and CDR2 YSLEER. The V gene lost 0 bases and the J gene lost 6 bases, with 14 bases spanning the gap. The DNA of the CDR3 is TGCGCCAGCAGCCAAGATTGGGGGCCGGGGCCCGGGGAGCTGTTTTTT. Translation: CASSQDWGPGPGELFF.

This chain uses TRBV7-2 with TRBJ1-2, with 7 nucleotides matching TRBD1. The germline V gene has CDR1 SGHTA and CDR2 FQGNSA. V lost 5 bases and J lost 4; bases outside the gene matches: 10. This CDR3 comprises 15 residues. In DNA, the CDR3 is TGTGCCAGCAGCGATTGGACAGGTTCGCCCTATGGCTACACCTTC. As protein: CASSDWTGSPYGYTF.

CDR3 DNA sequence: TGCGCCAGCAGCCCAGGGGTGAACTATGGCTACACCTTC. Encoded protein: CASSPGVNYGYTF. The chain couples TRBV5-1 to TRBJ1-2; tentatively, D is TRBD1 (6 bases). V lost 4 bases to trimming and J lost 2 bases, with 9 bases between them. CDR1 and CDR2 (germline): SGHRS, YFSETQ. The CDR3 covers 13 residues. Complete variable domain (other parts from reference TRBV5-1 and TRBJ1-2): KAGVTQTPRYLIKTRGQQVTLSCSPISGHRSVSWYQQTPGQGLQFLFEYFSETQRNKGNFPGRFSGRQFSNSRSEMNVSTLELGDSALYLCASSPGVNYGYTFGSGTRLTVV.

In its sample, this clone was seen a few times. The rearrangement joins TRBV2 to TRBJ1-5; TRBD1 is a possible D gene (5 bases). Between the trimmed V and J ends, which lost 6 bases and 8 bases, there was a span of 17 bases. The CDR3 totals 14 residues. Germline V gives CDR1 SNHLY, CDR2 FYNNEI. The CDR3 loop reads CASRDNWDLEPQHF. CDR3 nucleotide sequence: TGTGCCAGCAGGGATAACTGGGACCTGGAGCCCCAGCATTTT. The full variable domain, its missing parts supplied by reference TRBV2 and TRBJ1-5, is EPEVTQTPSHQVTQMGQEVILRCVPISNHLYFYWYRQILGQKVEFLVSFYNNEISEKSEIFDDQFSVERPDGSNFTLKIRSTKLEDSAMYFCASRDNWDLEPQHFGDGTRLSIL.

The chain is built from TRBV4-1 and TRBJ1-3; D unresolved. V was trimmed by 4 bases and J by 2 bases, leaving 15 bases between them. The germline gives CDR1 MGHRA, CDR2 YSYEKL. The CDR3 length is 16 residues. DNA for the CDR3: TGCGCCAGCAGCCCTGACCCCGGATCCACTGGAAACACCATATATTTT. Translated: CASSPDPGSTGNTIYF.

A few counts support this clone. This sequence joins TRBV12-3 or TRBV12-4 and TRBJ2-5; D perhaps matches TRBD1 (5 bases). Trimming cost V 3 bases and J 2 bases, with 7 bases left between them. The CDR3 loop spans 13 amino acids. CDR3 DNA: TGTGCCAGCAGTTTGACAGTTCAAGAGACCCAGTACTTC. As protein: CASSLTVQETQYF.

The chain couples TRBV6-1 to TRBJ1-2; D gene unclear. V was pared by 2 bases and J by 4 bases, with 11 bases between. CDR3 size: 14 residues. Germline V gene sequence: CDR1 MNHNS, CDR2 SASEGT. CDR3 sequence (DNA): TGTGCCAGCAGTGAATATGGGCAAATCTATGGCTACACCTTC. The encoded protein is CASSEYGQIYGYTF.

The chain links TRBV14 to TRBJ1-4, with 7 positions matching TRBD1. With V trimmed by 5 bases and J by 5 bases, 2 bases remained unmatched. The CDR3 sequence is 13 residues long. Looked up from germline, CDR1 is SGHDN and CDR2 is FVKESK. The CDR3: CASSGTENEKLFF. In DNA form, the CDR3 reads TGTGCCAGCAGCGGGACAGAGAATGAAAAACTGTTTTTT.

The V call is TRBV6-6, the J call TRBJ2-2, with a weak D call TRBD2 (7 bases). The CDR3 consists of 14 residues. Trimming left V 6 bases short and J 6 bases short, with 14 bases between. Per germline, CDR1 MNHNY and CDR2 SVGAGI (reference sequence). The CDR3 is CASRRQGRAGELFF. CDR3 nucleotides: TGTGCCAGCAGACGTCAGGGGAGGGCCGGGGAGCTGTTTTTT.

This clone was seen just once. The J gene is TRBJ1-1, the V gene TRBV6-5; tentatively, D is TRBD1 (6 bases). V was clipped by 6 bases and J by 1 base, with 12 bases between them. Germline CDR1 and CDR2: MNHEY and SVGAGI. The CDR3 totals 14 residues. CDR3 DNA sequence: TGTGCCAGCAGGAGGGGGACGGAGAACACTGAAGCTTTCTTT. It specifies CASRRGTENTEAFF.